The 30 T cell receptor beta chains below all came from one sample that was sequenced in a study of cytomegalovirus exposure and HLA in healthy donors. The PCR was carried out with 60 Vbeta primers and 13 Jbeta primers. The repertoire was sequenced with immunoSEQ multiplex PCR; TCRdb's copy has only in-frame clones and lacks some. The repertoire consists of about 190,000 clones, with under 85% occurring once and the leading ten covering roughly 1.6%. The sample taken for sequencing was PBMCs. Source of these receptors: a woman aged 18 to 35 in good health and CMV-seronegative.

V is TRBV6-6 and J is TRBJ1-5; D is unclear. Looked up from germline, CDR1 is MNHNY and CDR2 is SVGAGI (reference sequence). The CDR3 totals 11 residues. Trimming took 7 bases from V and 6 from J, leaving 7 bases between them. CDR3: CASKTTQPQHF. In DNA, the CDR3 is TGTGCCAGCAAAACAACTCAGCCCCAGCATTTT.

V and J are TRBV9 and TRBJ1-1; TRBD1 is a possible D gene (5 bases). CDR3 length: 15 amino acids. Trimming took 0 bases from V and 0 from J, leaving 9 bases between them. Per germline, CDR1 SGDLS and CDR2 YYNGEE. For the CDR3, the DNA is TGTGCCAGCAGCGTAGGCGGGACGGTGAACACTGAAGCTTTCTTT. Protein product: CASSVGGTVNTEAFF.

This clone was picked up one time. The J gene is TRBJ2-7, the V gene TRBV9, with TRBD2 identical over 7 bases. CDR1 SGDLS and CDR2 YYNGEE come from the germline V gene. Trimming took 4 bases from V and 0 from J; bases not matched to a gene: 10. This CDR3 spans 16 amino acids. The CDR3 here is CASSPALADNSYEQYF. The CDR3 DNA reads as TGTGCCAGCAGCCCCGCCCTAGCGGATAACTCCTACGAGCAGTACTTC.

This chain uses TRBV7-9 with TRBJ1-4, with TRBD1 matching 9 bases. CDR1 and CDR2 from the germline V gene are SEHNR and FQNEAQ (reference sequence). V trimming: 5 bases; J trimming: 8 bases; junction bases outside the gene matches: 6. The CDR3 has 14 residues. CDR3 loop: CASSQGQGHEKLFF. CDR3 nucleotides: TGTGCCAGCAGCCAGGGACAGGGTCACGAAAAACTGTTTTTT.

The chain recombines TRBV28 with TRBJ1-1, with D unclear. Deletions cut 2 bases from V and 8 bases from J, with 9 bases between. CDR1 is MDHEN, CDR2 SYDVKM, per germline. The CDR3 covers 12 residues. CDR3 nucleotide sequence: TGTGCCAGCAGTTTAGAGAACCGCGAAGCTTTCTTT. Translation: CASSLENREAFF. The full variable domain, in which reference TRBV28 and TRBJ1-1 provide the parts outside the CDR3, is DVKVTQSSRYLVKRTGEKVFLECVQDMDHENMFWYRQDPGLGLRLIYFSYDVKMKEKGDIPEGYSVSREKKERFSLILESASTNQTSMYLCASSLENREAFFGQGTRLTVV.

The rearrangement joins TRBV9 to TRBJ2-1, with 9 positions matching TRBD1. Losses at the gene ends were 7 bases for V and 4 bases for J; bases not matched to a gene: 6. CDR1 is SGDLS, CDR2 YYNGEE, per germline. This CDR3 is built from 14 residues. The CDR3 loop is CASGRQGGYNEQFF. The CDR3 region has the DNA TGTGCCAGCGGCAGACAGGGGGGTTACAATGAGCAGTTCTTC.

V and J are TRBV28 and TRBJ1-5; D gene unclear. Trimming removed 3 bases from V and 5 bases from J, with 8 bases in between. Germline V gene data show CDR1 as MDHEN and CDR2 as SYDVKM. This CDR3 contains 13 residues. CDR3 DNA: TGTGCCAGCAGTTTGAATCGGTATCAGCCCCAGCATTTT. Protein sequence: CASSLNRYQPQHF. Using reference TRBV28 and TRBJ1-5 for the parts outside the CDR3, the full variable domain is DVKVTQSSRYLVKRTGEKVFLECVQDMDHENMFWYRQDPGLGLRLIYFSYDVKMKEKGDIPEGYSVSREKKERFSLILESASTNQTSMYLCASSLNRYQPQHFGDGTRLSIL.

V gene TRBV2 combines with J gene TRBJ1-1; no clear D gene. The ends were cut back, 8 bases at V and 12 bases at J, with 7 bases in the middle. Germline loops: CDR1 SNHLY, CDR2 FYNNEI. The CDR3 has 8 amino acids. For the CDR3, the DNA is TGTGCCAGCGGGCCCTCTTTCTTT. This translates into CASGPSFF.

The rearrangement joins TRBV6-5 to TRBJ2-7; D not resolved. V dropped 2 bases and J dropped 3 bases, with 17 bases sitting between them. In germline, CDR1 is MNHEY, CDR2 SVGAGI. This CDR3 contains 16 residues. CDR3 nucleotide sequence: TGTGCCAGCAGTTACAGTGGGTCACAGCTGGGCTACGAGCAGTACTTC. It is translated as CASSYSGSQLGYEQYF.

The chain joins TRBV7-9 to TRBJ2-7; 9 bases align to TRBD1. Germline CDR1 SEHNR, CDR2 FQNEAQ (reference sequence). Unmatched junction bases numbered 8, after V lost 5 bases and J lost 3 bases. The CDR3 is 15 residues long. CDR3 in DNA: TGTGCCAGCAGCACAACCCGGGGACAGGGCTACGAGCAGTACTTC. This encodes CASSTTRGQGYEQYF. Full variable domain (outside the CDR3, taken from reference TRBV7-9 and TRBJ2-7): DTGVSQNPRHKITKRGQNVTFRCDPISEHNRLYWYRQTLGQGPEFLTYFQNEAQLEKSRLLSDRFSAERPKGSFSTLEIQRTEQGDSAMYLCASSTTRGQGYEQYFGPGTRLTVT.

The chain has TRBV5-1 and TRBJ2-1, with D unclear. Trimming stripped 5 bases from V and 5 bases from J, with 11 bases between. CDR1 is SGHRS and CDR2 is YFSETQ in the germline V gene. The CDR3 contains 13 residues. DNA of the CDR3: TGCGCCAGCAGGGTTGATACTAACAATGAGCAGTTCTTC. Encoded protein: CASRVDTNNEQFF.

The J gene is TRBJ2-7, the V gene TRBV29-1, with TRBD1 matching over 9 bases. Per germline, CDR1 SQVTM and CDR2 ANQGSEA. V gave up 5 bases and J gave up 4 bases; unmatched junction bases: 6. CDR3 length: 13 residues. The CDR3, as DNA: TGCAGCGTTTCCGGGACAGGGTCATACGAGCAGTACTTC. Translating gives CSVSGTGSYEQYF.

The J gene is TRBJ2-3, the V gene TRBV5-1; the D gene is possibly TRBD2 (6 bases). V was clipped by 5 bases and J by 2 bases, with 12 bases between them. The CDR3 extends over 14 amino acids. Germline V lookup: CDR1 SGHRS, CDR2 YFSETQ. The DNA for the CDR3 is TGCGCCAGCAGAGCGGGCGCTAACACAGATACGCAGTATTTT. Translating it yields CASRAGANTDTQYF.

The genes are TRBV6-5 and TRBJ1-2, with 7 bases lining up with TRBD1. CDR3 length equals 16 residues. J was trimmed by 2 bases and V by 3 bases; bases with no gene match: 9. Germline CDR1 MNHEY, CDR2 SVGAGI. This CDR3 is CASSYFPGQLNYGYTF. The CDR3 DNA reads TGTGCCAGCAGTTATTTTCCGGGACAGCTAAACTATGGCTACACCTTC.

This chain links TRBV19 with TRBJ1-5, with 9 bases fitting TRBD1. CDR1 is LNHDA, CDR2 SQIVND, per germline (reference sequence). CDR3 length equals 17 residues. V dropped 5 bases and J dropped 5; count of bases not matched to a gene: 13. The CDR3 reads CASSLPSGQGFDQPQHF. The CDR3 nucleotides read TGTGCCAGTAGTCTCCCCTCGGGACAGGGATTCGATCAGCCCCAGCATTTT.

This clone was seen a handful of times. J is TRBJ2-7 and V is TRBV28, with D tentatively TRBD1 (6 bases). This CDR3 contains 16 residues. In germline, CDR1 is MDHEN, CDR2 SYDVKM. Deletions cut 6 bases from V and 0 bases from J, with 18 bases between. The CDR3 region is CASREGGQLDSYEQYF. In DNA form, the CDR3 reads TGTGCCAGCAGAGAAGGGGGACAACTTGACTCCTACGAGCAGTACTTC.

This CDR3 reads CASSPGLAGGSYEQYF. The CDR3 DNA follows: TGTGCCAGCAGCCCTGGACTAGCGGGAGGATCCTACGAGCAGTACTTC. The chain couples TRBV11-3 to TRBJ2-7, with TRBD2 identical over 14 bases. This CDR3 has 16 residues. Trimming removed 5 bases from V and 1 base from J; junction bases left unmatched: 4. Germline values: CDR1 SGHNT, CDR2 YENEEA.

This clone was seen only a few times. V and J are TRBV28 and TRBJ1-2; D is perhaps TRBD1 (6 bases). CDR1 is MDHEN and CDR2 is SYDVKM in the germline V gene. The CDR3 consists of 13 residues. Trimming cost V 6 bases and J 2 bases, with 10 bases left between them. Written as DNA, the CDR3 is TGTGCCAGCAGGCAGGGGCTGAACTATGGCTACACCTTC. This codes for CASRQGLNYGYTF.

The V call is TRBV10-2, the J call TRBJ2-1; TRBD2 matches at 11 bases. V trimming: 8 bases; J trimming: 6 bases; junction bases outside the gene matches: 9. Germline V lookup: CDR1 WSHSY, CDR2 SAAADI. The CDR3 covers 15 residues. The CDR3 nucleotides are TGCGCCAGCGGGGGATCTAGCGGGAGGCTCAATGAGCAGTTCTTC. Its protein product is CASGGSSGRLNEQFF.

The genes are TRBV19 and TRBJ2-1; TRBD2 agrees at 11 bases. The ends lost 9 bases at V and 2 bases at J; junction bases unmatched: 3. The CDR3 totals 14 residues. Looked up from germline, CDR1 is LNHDA and CDR2 is SQIVND (reference sequence). CDR3 amino acids: CASNSGGAYNEQFF. The CDR3 region has the DNA TGTGCCAGCAATAGCGGGGGGGCCTACAATGAGCAGTTCTTC.

This chain joins TRBV7-9 and TRBJ2-3; 7 bases are a match to TRBD2. Germline loops: CDR1 SEHNR, CDR2 FQNEAQ (reference sequence). The CDR3 totals 14 residues. Trimming took 6 bases from V and 0 from J; bases not matched to a gene: 3. CDR3 DNA: TGTGCCAGCAGAGCGGGGCTTAGCACAGATACGCAGTATTTT. This encodes CASRAGLSTDTQYF.

The rearrangement joins TRBV5-1 to TRBJ2-7; 11 bases fit TRBD1. After removal of 0 bases from V and 0 bases from J, the junction contained 5 bases not matched to a gene. Germline V gene data show CDR1 as SGHRS and CDR2 as YFSETQ. This CDR3 contains 17 residues. CDR3 sequence (DNA): TGCGCCAGCAGCTTGGGCTCCGGGACAGGGGGCTCCTACGAGCAGTACTTC. Its protein product is CASSLGSGTGGSYEQYF.

The V gene is TRBV2, the J gene TRBJ1-4; D uncertain. The CDR3 contains 13 residues. Germline V gene sequence: CDR1 SNHLY, CDR2 FYNNEI. The V end lost 5 bases, the J end lost 8 bases, and 12 bases lay between the germline ends. The CDR3 nucleotides read TGTGCCAGCAGTCTAAGCCAGGCCGAAAAACTGTTTTTT. Translating gives CASSLSQAEKLFF.

V gene TRBV2 combines with J gene TRBJ1-2, with D maybe TRBD1 (5 bases). CDR1 is SNHLY, CDR2 FYNNEI, per germline. With 8 bases removed from V and 0 bases from J, the gap between germline ends came to 10 bases. CDR3 size: 13 residues. The CDR3 sequence is CASPARANYGYTF. The CDR3 nucleotides read TGTGCCAGCCCGGCCAGGGCTAACTATGGCTACACCTTC. The whole variable domain, filled in from reference TRBV2 and TRBJ1-2, reads EPEVTQTPSHQVTQMGQEVILRCVPISNHLYFYWYRQILGQKVEFLVSFYNNEISEKSEIFDDQFSVERPDGSNFTLKIRSTKLEDSAMYFCASPARANYGYTFGSGTRLTVV.

The chain uses TRBV28 and TRBJ2-7, with 7 positions matching TRBD1. CDR1 is MDHEN, CDR2 SYDVKM, per germline. V trimming: 7 bases; J trimming: 2 bases; junction bases outside the gene matches: 8. The CDR3 is 14 residues long. DNA for the CDR3: TGTGCCAGCACCGAGGGCAGGGGGACCTACGAGCAGTACTTC. Residues: CASTEGRGTYEQYF.

This clone was found a few times. This chain connects TRBV6-1 to TRBJ1-4, with 9 bases matching TRBD1. V lost 9 bases, J lost 3 bases, and 2 bases stayed unmatched. Germline lookup yields CDR1 MNHNS and CDR2 SASEGT. This CDR3 is 13 amino acids long. The CDR3 here is CASGDRANEKLFF. CDR3 DNA: TGTGCCAGTGGGGACAGGGCTAATGAAAAACTGTTTTTT.

V is TRBV30 and J is TRBJ2-3; TRBD2 agrees at 9 bases. Germline V lookup: CDR1 GTSNPN, CDR2 SVGIG (reference sequence). This CDR3 region has 15 residues. Unmatched junction bases numbered 10, after V lost 2 bases and J lost 7 bases. The CDR3 DNA reads as TGTGCCTGGAGTCCGGCGGCGGGAGGGGCCCATACGCAGTATTTT. Its protein product is CAWSPAAGGAHTQYF.

This chain uses TRBV4-1 with TRBJ1-2; D is undetermined. The CDR3 totals 18 residues. The V gene's germline CDR1 is MGHRA and CDR2 YSYEKL. Between the trimmed V and J ends, which lost 1 base and 6 bases, there was a span of 24 bases. DNA for the CDR3: TGCGCCAGCAGCCAAGTTCGGAGTATGGCAACCTTCAGCGATGGCTACACCTTC. This sequence encodes CASSQVRSMATFSDGYTF.

The chain uses TRBV10-3 and TRBJ1-5; D might be TRBD1 (5 bases). Germline V gene data show CDR1 as ENHRY and CDR2 as SYGVKD. V shed 0 bases and J shed 2 bases, with 11 bases lying between them. The CDR3 extends over 16 amino acids. DNA of the CDR3: TGTGCCATCAGTGAGTCGGGGGGGTTCGGCAATCAGCCCCAGCATTTT. Protein sequence: CAISESGGFGNQPQHF.

This sequence joins TRBV25-1 and TRBJ2-5; tentative D call: TRBD1 (5 bases). Germline assignment: CDR1 MGHDK and CDR2 SYGVNS. The CDR3 runs to 15 residues. V was pared by 7 bases and J by 4 bases, with 19 bases between. CDR3 bases: TGTGCCAGCACCCGGTTTAATACAGGACGAGAGACCCAGTACTTC. It codes for CASTRFNTGRETQYF. Drawing the rest from reference TRBV25-1 and TRBJ2-5, the complete variable domain is EADIYQTPRYLVIGTGKKITLECSQTMGHDKMYWYQQDPGMELHLIHYSYGVNSTEKGDLSSESTVSRIRTEHFPLTLESARPSHTSQYLCASTRFNTGRETQYFGPGTRLLVL.